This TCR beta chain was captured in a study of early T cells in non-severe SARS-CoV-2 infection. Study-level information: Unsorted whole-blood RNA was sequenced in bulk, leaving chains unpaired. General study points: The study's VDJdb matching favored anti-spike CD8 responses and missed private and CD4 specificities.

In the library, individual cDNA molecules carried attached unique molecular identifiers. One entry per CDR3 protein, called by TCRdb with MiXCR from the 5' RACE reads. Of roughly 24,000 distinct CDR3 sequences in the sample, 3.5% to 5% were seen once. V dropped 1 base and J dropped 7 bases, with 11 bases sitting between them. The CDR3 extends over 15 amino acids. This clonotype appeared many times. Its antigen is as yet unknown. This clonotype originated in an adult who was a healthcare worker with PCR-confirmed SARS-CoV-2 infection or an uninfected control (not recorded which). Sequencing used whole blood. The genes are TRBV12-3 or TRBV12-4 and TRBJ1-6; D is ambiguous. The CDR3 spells CASSLDGWANSPLHF. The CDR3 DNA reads TGTGCCAGCAGTTTAGATGGTTGGGCCAATTCACCCCTCCACTTT.